The TCR beta chain under discussion was sequenced for a study of T cell repertoires in cytomegalovirus infection. In TCRdb, the reads were re-called with MiXCR into one record per CDR3 protein. There are about 700,000 distinct CDR3 sequences in the sample; roughly 30% occur only once, and 15% to 20% lies in the top ten. The V gene end was trimmed by 1 base and the J gene end by 5 bases; junction bases not matched to a gene: 13. Germline CDR1 reads SGHAT; CDR2 reads FQNNGV. The CDR3 covers 18 residues. Whole-study results and caveats: HLA-C-restricted CMV clonotypes gave the most frequent clonotype in two of eight donors.

This clonotype has a handful of counts. Its specificity is unknown. V gene TRBV11-2 combines with J gene TRBJ2-5, with 10 positions matching TRBD2. This TCR was recovered from a human donor in good health (CMV status not recorded). Some clones in this sample may be carry-over from other donors' samples. The sequencing here drew on cultured PBMCs, taken from culture after CMV antigen stimulation. The CDR3: CASSLGWSSGGLGETQYF. The CDR3, as DNA: TGTGCCAGCAGCTTAGGGTGGTCTAGCGGGGGTCTTGGGGAGACCCAGTACTTC.